This T cell receptor beta chain was sequenced during a study of blood T cells in healthy people across ages. The germline gives CDR1 SQVTM, CDR2 ANQGSEA. The CDR3 runs to 13 residues. Trimming took 6 bases from V and 2 from J, leaving 12 bases between them. The authors ran a second PCR of about 6 to 12 cycles using a sample-barcoded 5' primer and a J-beta primer mix. Unique molecular identifiers of 12 random nucleotides labeled each cDNA. Using its own MiXCR run on the 5' RACE reads, TCRdb lists one record per CDR3 protein. Of roughly 1.5 million distinct CDR3 sequences in the sample, approximately 42% were seen once. Study observations and caveats: Across the age range, TCR beta diversity per million T cells fell in a roughly linear way.

To note about this clonotype: No antigen is known for it.

The J gene is TRBJ2-3, the V gene TRBV29-1; D is undetermined. Source material: blood. This clonotype was sampled from a young woman in good health. The CDR3 spells CSVARALTDTQYF. CDR3 coding DNA: TGCAGCGTCGCGAGAGCCCTCACAGATACGCAGTATTTT.